The 21 T cell receptor beta chains given below trace back to one sample, sequenced in a study of blood T cells in healthy people across ages (dated by TCRdb to between 2014 and 2016). Receptor libraries were prepared by 5' RACE. The sample was run on an Illumina HiSeq 2500. A second PCR of about 6 to 12 cycles was run with a J-beta primer mix and a sample-barcoded 5' primer. TCRdb reprocessed the public reads (quality trimming at Q25 with fastp, clone calling with MiXCR) and kept in-frame beta chains. Rows with one shared CDR3 protein collapse into an entry with the most common genes and DNA. The table for this sample lists more than 1,400,000 distinct CDR3 sequences; 42% of them were counted only once. Roughly 8.2% of the sample rests with the top ten. The specimen sequenced was blood. Receptor source: a woman aged 18-30 years in good health.

This rearrangement joins TRBV24-1 to TRBJ2-1, with 7 bases matching TRBD2. With V trimmed by 2 bases and J by 0 bases, 15 bases remained unmatched. Germline V gene data show CDR1 as KGHDR and CDR2 as SFDVKD. CDR3 length: 20 amino acids. CDR3 sequence reads: CATSDSPGLSPRGSYNEQFF. The CDR3 nucleotides are TGTGCCACCAGTGATTCACCGGGACTATCACCTAGGGGCTCCTACAATGAGCAGTTCTTC.

This chain connects TRBV3-1 to TRBJ2-5; tentatively, D is TRBD1 (6 bases). V gave up 1 base and J gave up 12 bases, with 15 bases separating them. The length of the CDR3 is 13 residues. Germline V gene sequence: CDR1 LGHDT, CDR2 YNNKEL (reference sequence). Here the CDR3 DNA reads TGTGCCAGCAGCCAAGCAACAGGGAAGAGGAAGTACTTC. It translates to CASSQATGKRKYF.

Comments on this clonotype: A much more abundant neighbour one base away suggests this may be a read error. This chain uses TRBV20-1 with TRBJ1-2, with TRBD1 identical over 9 bases. Trimming cost V 8 bases and J 4 bases; bases outside gene matches: 8. The CDR3 consists of 13 residues. Germline assignment: CDR1 DFQATT and CDR2 SNEGSKA (reference sequence). CDR3 in DNA: TGCAGTACCACCACAGGGGGCGGCTATGGCTACACCTTC. Translating gives CSTTTGGGYGYTF.

The V gene is TRBV6-1, the J gene TRBJ2-1; 9 bases are shared with TRBD2. Unmatched junction bases numbered 6, after V lost 0 bases and J lost 6 bases. The CDR3 sequence is 16 residues long. Germline loops: CDR1 MNHNS, CDR2 SASEGT. In nucleotides, the CDR3 is TGTGCCAGCAGTGAAGCGCCGGCGGGAGGGCTCAATGAGCAGTTCTTC. Protein sequence: CASSEAPAGGLNEQFF.

This clonotype occurred a few times. This chain links TRBV7-9 with TRBJ1-4; D gene uncertain. Looked up from germline, CDR1 is SEHNR and CDR2 is FQNEAQ (reference sequence). The CDR3 runs to 13 residues. V lost 3 bases and J 7 bases, leaving 9 bases between the germline ends. In DNA, the CDR3 is TGTGCCAGCAGCTTCTTCGGGAGTGAAAAACTGTTTTTT. Translated, it gives CASSFFGSEKLFF.

V gene TRBV27 combines with J gene TRBJ2-5; 8 bases align to TRBD1. Germline loops: CDR1 MNHEY, CDR2 SMNVEV (reference sequence). The CDR3 has 16 amino acids. After removal of 7 bases from V and 1 base from J, the junction contained 11 bases not matched to a gene. CDR3 nucleotides: TGTGCCAGCACCGGACAGGGTCCCTTTTCCCAAGAGACCCAGTACTTC. This codes for CASTGQGPFSQETQYF.

A few counts support this clonotype. The rearrangement links TRBV5-1 to TRBJ1-1; D is unclear. The germline V gene encodes CDR1 SGHRS and CDR2 YFSETQ. The V gene lost 4 bases and the J gene lost 0 bases, with 7 bases spanning the gap. The CDR3 length is 13 residues. CDR3 coding DNA: TGCGCCAGCAGCAAAGCAGTGAACACTGAAGCTTTCTTT. It translates to CASSKAVNTEAFF.

This clonotype has just a few counts. J is TRBJ2-1 and V is TRBV10-3; 9 bases line up with TRBD2. Germline lookup yields CDR1 ENHRY and CDR2 SYGVKD. This CDR3 has 15 amino acids. J gave up 6 bases and V 3 bases, and 6 bases lay outside the gene matches. The CDR3 DNA reads TGTGCCATCAGTGACGTCGGGCGGGGGGGCAATGAGCAGTTCTTC. As protein: CAISDVGRGGNEQFF.

In its sample, this clonotype was seen many times. The CDR3 loop is CSAPGTGGYEQYF. In nucleotides, the CDR3 is TGCAGTGCTCCCGGGACAGGGGGTTACGAGCAGTACTTC. The chain couples TRBV20-1 to TRBJ2-7; TRBD1 matches at 11 bases. Trimming at V came to 5 bases and at J to 4 bases, leaving 4 bases not matched to a gene. The germline gives CDR1 DFQATT, CDR2 SNEGSKA (reference sequence). This CDR3 comprises 13 residues.

The rearrangement uses TRBV7-2 and TRBJ2-1; 9 nucleotides agree with TRBD2. The V gene end was trimmed by 5 bases and the J gene end by 5 bases; junction bases not matched to a gene: 7. CDR1 and CDR2 (germline): SGHTA, FQGNSA. This CDR3 is built from 15 residues. CDR3 residues: CASSPRRGGDNEQFF. The CDR3 bases are TGTGCCAGCAGCCCTCGGCGCGGGGGGGACAATGAGCAGTTCTTC.

The chain uses TRBV7-9 and TRBJ2-7; 11 positions agree with TRBD1. Germline V CDR1 and CDR2: SEHNR, FQNEAQ (reference sequence). The CDR3 has 14 amino acids. J gave up 5 bases and V 4 bases, and 4 bases lay outside the gene matches. The CDR3 is CASSWGQGGNEQYF. The CDR3 region has the DNA TGTGCCAGCAGCTGGGGACAGGGGGGAAACGAGCAGTACTTC.

The chain employs TRBV28 and TRBJ2-5, with a tentative D call TRBD1 (6 bases). The end of the DNA fits TRBJ2-7 better, so the J call may be wrong. CDR1 and CDR2 from the germline V gene are MDHEN and SYDVKM. This CDR3 is 14 amino acids long. For the CDR3, the DNA is TGTGCCAGCAGTGCTCGACAGGTTGCCTACGAGCAGTACTTC. Translated: CASSARQVAYEQYF.

The chain is built from TRBV4-1 and TRBJ2-7; 9 bases fit TRBD2. The CDR3 runs 17 residues. V dropped 1 base and J dropped 4; count of bases not matched to a gene: 11. Germline CDR1 reads MGHRA; CDR2 reads YSYEKL. This chain's CDR3 is CASSQVITTSGDYEQYF. Written as DNA, the CDR3 is TGCGCCAGCAGCCAAGTAATTACGACTAGCGGAGATTACGAGCAGTACTTC.

The rearrangement joins TRBV9 to TRBJ1-6; D remains ambiguous. Germline V gene data show CDR1 as SGDLS and CDR2 as YYNGEE. This CDR3 region has 16 residues. Trimming cost V 0 bases and J 9 bases, with 16 bases left between them. The CDR3 reads CASSVVDQGPGSPLHF. DNA for the CDR3: TGTGCCAGCAGCGTAGTCGACCAAGGTCCCGGTTCACCCCTCCACTTT.

The rearrangement joins TRBV12-3 or TRBV12-4 to TRBJ2-5; D is perhaps TRBD1 or TRBD2 (5 bases each). Trimming removed 6 bases from V and 11 bases from J, with 19 bases in between. The CDR3 has 13 amino acids. The DNA for the CDR3 is TGTGCCAGCAGACTCTTGGGGGAGAATGAGCAGTACTTC. As protein: CASRLLGENEQYF.

This clonotype has more than one count but fewer than ten. This chain uses TRBV27 with TRBJ1-2; TRBD1 aligns across 9 bases. V was pared by 4 bases and J by 4 bases, with 7 bases of the junction left unmatched. Germline CDR1 reads MNHEY; CDR2 reads SMNVEV (reference sequence). This CDR3 spans 15 amino acids. The CDR3 region has the DNA TGTGCCAGCAGTTCCCGGGACAGGGTATTCTATGGCTACACCTTC. This codes for CASSSRDRVFYGYTF.

In this sample, this clonotype turned up a few times. The V gene is TRBV28, the J gene TRBJ2-4, with D hard to call. The germline gives CDR1 MDHEN, CDR2 SYDVKM. Deletions cut 2 bases from V and 14 bases from J, with 19 bases between. This CDR3 has 14 amino acids. This CDR3 is CASSLQVPSNGEYF. CDR3 bases: TGTGCCAGCAGTTTACAGGTCCCCAGTAACGGCGAGTACTTC.

This sequence joins TRBV3-1 and TRBJ1-5; 8 bases line up with TRBD1. Germline CDR1 is LGHDT and CDR2 is YNNKEL (reference sequence). The CDR3 extends over 15 amino acids. With 0 bases clipped from V and 9 bases from J, the junction kept 7 bases outside the gene matches. CDR3 residues: CASSQDTDRVWPQHF. DNA for the CDR3: TGTGCCAGCAGCCAAGACACGGACAGGGTTTGGCCCCAGCATTTT.

The rearrangement uses TRBV7-9 and TRBJ2-3, with TRBD1 identical over 8 bases. V was clipped by 8 bases and J by 1 base; unmatched bases: 8. This CDR3 is 15 amino acids long. Germline loops: CDR1 SEHNR, CDR2 FQNEAQ (reference sequence). CDR3 region: CASGSQGQGTDTQYF. In nucleotides, the CDR3 is TGTGCCAGCGGCTCTCAGGGACAGGGCACAGATACGCAGTATTTT.

This clonotype has a handful of counts. The rearrangement joins TRBV9 to TRBJ2-7, with a tentative D call TRBD1 (6 bases). Germline assignment: CDR1 SGDLS and CDR2 YYNGEE. Trimming took off 0 bases at V and 1 base at J, with 11 bases between the two ends. The CDR3 contains 15 residues. The CDR3 spells CASSVGGQGSYEQYF. The CDR3 DNA reads TGTGCCAGCAGCGTAGGTGGTCAGGGGTCCTACGAGCAGTACTTC.

This clonotype has only a few counts. This rearrangement joins TRBV6-5 to TRBJ2-7; TRBD1 matches 7 bases. CDR3 length: 15 residues. Germline CDR1 reads MNHEY; CDR2 reads SVGAGI. Trimming cost V 0 bases and J 0 bases; bases outside gene matches: 2. CDR3 protein: CASSYSGTASYEQYF. The CDR3 DNA sequence: TGTGCCAGCAGTTACTCGGGGACAGCCTCCTACGAGCAGTACTTC.